A single sample is the source of the 3 T cell receptor beta chains below, sequenced in a study of cytomegalovirus exposure and HLA in healthy donors (dated by TCRdb to 2016 to 2017). Library construction relied on the immunoSEQ multiplex PCR assay. For the multiplex PCR, a mixture combining 60 forward primers for TCR Vbeta segments and 13 reverse primers for TCR Jbeta segments was used. Sourced from immuneACCESS, this table was stored by TCRdb with only in-frame sequences that have V and J called. A share of the clones is absent; for the studies checked, an unresolved V gene accounts for under half, and the remainder has no known explanation. The sample records 150,000 or so clones, around 67% of which are singletons. Of the sample, roughly 1.7% is held by the ten largest clones. Sequenced input: PBMCs. These TCRs come from a young woman in good health and CMV-seronegative.

The CDR3 sequence: CASSVDDYSGNTIYF. DNA of the CDR3: TGTGCCAGCAGCGTAGACGACTATTCTGGAAACACCATATATTTT. This rearrangement joins TRBV9 to TRBJ1-3; D unresolved. Germline V gene lookup returns CDR1 SGDLS and CDR2 YYNGEE. The CDR3 has 15 amino acids. Trimming left V 0 bases short and J 1 base short, with 8 bases between.

The chain couples TRBV19 to TRBJ2-5; 11 bases align to TRBD2. CDR1 LNHDA and CDR2 SQIVND come from the germline V gene (reference sequence). The CDR3 loop spans 16 amino acids. The trim removed 5 bases at V and 2 bases at J, leaving 7 bases unmatched. CDR3 nucleotides: TGTGCCAGTAGTTTATTAGCGGGAGGGCGACAAGAGACCCAGTACTTC. Residues: CASSLLAGGRQETQYF.

This clone was detected only once. V and J are TRBV14 and TRBJ1-2; no reliable D call. Germline CDR1 is SGHDN and CDR2 is FVKESK. The length of the CDR3 is 13 residues. The V end was cut by 4 bases, the J end by 4 bases, with 10 bases between. CDR3 region: CASSLLEAYGYTF. Written as DNA, the CDR3 is TGTGCCAGCAGCCTCCTCGAGGCCTATGGCTACACCTTC.